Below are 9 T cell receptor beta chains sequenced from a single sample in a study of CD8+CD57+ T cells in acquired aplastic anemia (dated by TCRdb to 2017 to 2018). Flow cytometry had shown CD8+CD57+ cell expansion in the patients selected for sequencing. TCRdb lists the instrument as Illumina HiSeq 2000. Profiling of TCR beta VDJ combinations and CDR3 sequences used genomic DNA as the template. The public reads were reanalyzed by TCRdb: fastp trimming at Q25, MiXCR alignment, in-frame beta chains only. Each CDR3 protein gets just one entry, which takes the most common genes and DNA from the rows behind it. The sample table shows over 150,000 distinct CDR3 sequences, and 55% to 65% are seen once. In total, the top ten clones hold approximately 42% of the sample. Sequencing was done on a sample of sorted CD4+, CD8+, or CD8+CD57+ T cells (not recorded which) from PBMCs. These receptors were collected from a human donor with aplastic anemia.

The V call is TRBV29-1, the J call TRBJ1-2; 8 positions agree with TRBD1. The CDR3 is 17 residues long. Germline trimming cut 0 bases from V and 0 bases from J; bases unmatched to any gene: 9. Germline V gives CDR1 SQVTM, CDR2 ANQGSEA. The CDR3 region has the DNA TGCAGCGTTGAAGATCGTGGGACAGGACGTGCTAACTATGGCTACACCTTC. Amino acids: CSVEDRGTGRANYGYTF.

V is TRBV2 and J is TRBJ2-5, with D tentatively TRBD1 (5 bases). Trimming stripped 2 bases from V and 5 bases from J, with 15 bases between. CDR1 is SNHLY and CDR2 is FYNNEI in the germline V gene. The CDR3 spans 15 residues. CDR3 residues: CASSESAGPGETQYF. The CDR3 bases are TGTGCCAGCAGTGAATCGGCAGGGCCCGGGGAGACCCAGTACTTC.

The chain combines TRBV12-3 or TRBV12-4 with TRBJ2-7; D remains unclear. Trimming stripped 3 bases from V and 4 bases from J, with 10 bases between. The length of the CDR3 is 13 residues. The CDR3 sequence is CASSFGPNYEQYF. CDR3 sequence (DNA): TGTGCCAGCAGTTTCGGCCCAAATTACGAGCAGTACTTC.

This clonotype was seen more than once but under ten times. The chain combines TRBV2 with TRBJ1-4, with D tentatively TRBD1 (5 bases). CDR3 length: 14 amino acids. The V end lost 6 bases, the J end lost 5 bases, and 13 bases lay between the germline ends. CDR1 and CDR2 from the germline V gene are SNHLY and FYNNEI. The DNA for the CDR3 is TGTGCCAGCAGATGGGAGGGACTAAATGAAAAACTGTTTTTT. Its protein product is CASRWEGLNEKLFF.

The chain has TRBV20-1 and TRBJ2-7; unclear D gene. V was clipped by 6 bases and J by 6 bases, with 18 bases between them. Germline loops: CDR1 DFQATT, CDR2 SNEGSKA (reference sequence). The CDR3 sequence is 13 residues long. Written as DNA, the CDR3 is TGCAGTGCCCCTAGGACCGTCGGGTTCGAGCAGTACTTC. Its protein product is CSAPRTVGFEQYF.

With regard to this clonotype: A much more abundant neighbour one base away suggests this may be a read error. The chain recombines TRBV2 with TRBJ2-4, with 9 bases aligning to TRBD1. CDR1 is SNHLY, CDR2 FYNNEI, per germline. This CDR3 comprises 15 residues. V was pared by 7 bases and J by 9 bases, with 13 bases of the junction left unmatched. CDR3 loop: CASTPTGGSVGIQYF. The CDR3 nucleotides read TGTGCCAGCACTCCTACAGGGGGCTCAGTGGGCATTCAGTACTTC.

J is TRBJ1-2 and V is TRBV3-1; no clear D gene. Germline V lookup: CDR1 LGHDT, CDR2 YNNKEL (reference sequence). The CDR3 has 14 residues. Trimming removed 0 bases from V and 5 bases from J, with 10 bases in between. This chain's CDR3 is CASSQDLGGYGYTF. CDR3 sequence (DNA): TGTGCCAGCAGCCAAGATCTGGGAGGGTATGGCTACACCTTC. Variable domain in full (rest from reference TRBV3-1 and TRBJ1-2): DTAVSQTPKYLVTQMGNDKSIKCEQNLGHDTMYWYKQDSKKFLKIMFSYNNKELIINETVPNRFSPKSPDKAHLNLHINSLELGDSAVYFCASSQDLGGYGYTFGSGTRLTVV.

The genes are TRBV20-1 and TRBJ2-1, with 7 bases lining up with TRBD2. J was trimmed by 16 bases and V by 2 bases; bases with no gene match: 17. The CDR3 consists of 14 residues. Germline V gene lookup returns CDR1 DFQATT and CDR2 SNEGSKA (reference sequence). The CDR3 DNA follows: TGCAGTGCTAGACAACTAGCGTTGAGCGGGTCCTACTTCTTC. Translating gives CSARQLALSGSYFF.

CDR3 sequence reads: CSARYPREAFF. DNA for the CDR3: TGCAGTGCTAGGTACCCCCGGGAAGCTTTCTTT. This chain connects TRBV20-1 to TRBJ1-1; D is unclear. The V gene lost 3 bases and the J gene lost 8 bases, with 10 bases spanning the gap. This CDR3 has 11 residues. Germline V gene data show CDR1 as DFQATT and CDR2 as SNEGSKA (reference sequence).